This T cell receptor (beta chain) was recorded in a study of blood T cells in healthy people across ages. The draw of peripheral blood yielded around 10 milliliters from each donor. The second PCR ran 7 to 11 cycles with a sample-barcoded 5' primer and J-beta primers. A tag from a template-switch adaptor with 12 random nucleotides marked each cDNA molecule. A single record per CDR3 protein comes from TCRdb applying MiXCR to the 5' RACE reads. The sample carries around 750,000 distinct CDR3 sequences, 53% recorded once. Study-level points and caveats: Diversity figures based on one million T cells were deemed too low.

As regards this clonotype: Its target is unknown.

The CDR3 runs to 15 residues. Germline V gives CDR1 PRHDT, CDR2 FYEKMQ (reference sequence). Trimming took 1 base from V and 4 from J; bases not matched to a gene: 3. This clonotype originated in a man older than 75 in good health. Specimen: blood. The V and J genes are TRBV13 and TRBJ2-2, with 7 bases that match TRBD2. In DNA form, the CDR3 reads TGTGCCAGCAGCTTAGAGGGAGGGCTCACCGGGGAGCTGTTTTTT. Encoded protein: CASSLEGGLTGELFF.